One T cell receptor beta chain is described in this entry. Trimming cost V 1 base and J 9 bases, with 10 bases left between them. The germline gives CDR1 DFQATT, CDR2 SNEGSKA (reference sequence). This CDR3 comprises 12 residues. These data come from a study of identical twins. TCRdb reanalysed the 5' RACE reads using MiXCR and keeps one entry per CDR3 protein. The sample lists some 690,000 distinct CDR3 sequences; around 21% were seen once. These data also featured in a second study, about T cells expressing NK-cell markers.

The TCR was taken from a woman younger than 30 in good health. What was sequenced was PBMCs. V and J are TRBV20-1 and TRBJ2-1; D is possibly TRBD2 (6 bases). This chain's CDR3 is CSARVREGEQFF. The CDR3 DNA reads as TGCAGTGCTAGAGTGCGGGAAGGTGAGCAGTTCTTC.